The clone carrying this T cell receptor (beta chain) was seen only once. Cell sorting on a FACSAria was used to separate CD4+ and CD8+ T cells from the PBMCs. Extracted from the samples, RNA was reverse transcribed into cDNA to serve as the sequencing template. Method: immunoSEQ multiplex PCR; TCRdb's copy keeps in-frame clones and lacks some. In the table there are 150,000 or so clones, more than 45% of which are singletons. The sample is drawn from a study of CD8+ T cells in alopecia areata. This TCR came from a human donor with alopecia areata. Sequencing was done on a sample of CD4+ T cells sorted from blood.

The CDR3 DNA reads TGCGCCAGCAGCACCATTTCGACAGGGGCTGTGACGCAGTATTTT. This gives the protein CASSTISTGAVTQYF. The rearrangement links TRBV5-1 to TRBJ2-3, with 8 positions matching TRBD1. V trimming: 4 bases; J trimming: 9 bases; junction bases outside the gene matches: 13. Germline assignment: CDR1 SGHRS and CDR2 YFSETQ. The CDR3 has 15 residues.